This TCR beta chain was identified in a study of cytomegalovirus exposure and HLA in healthy donors. General observations from the study: Later analysis associated a missense DCLRE1C variant with TCR beta V- and J-gene trimming. Productive status was seen about 90% or about 30% of the time for most TCR beta V segments in an earlier analysis. It has been reported that TCR beta sequences accurately predicted the HLA-A and HLA-B alleles of most subjects.

The study ran its PCR with 60 Vbeta and 13 Jbeta primers. The data were produced by immunoSEQ multiplex PCR, yet TCRdb's version contains in-frame clones alone and is incomplete. Of 80,000 to 100,000 clones detected, roughly 61% appear once; the ten largest clones hold approximately 16%. As regards this clone: Antigen unknown.

The CDR3 consists of 14 residues. CDR1 SGHTA and CDR2 FQGNSA come from the germline V gene. Trimming pared 5 bases from V and 3 bases from J, leaving 13 bases between. This clonotype was sampled from a woman in her 40s in good health and CMV-seropositive. The sample taken for sequencing was PBMCs. The chain joins TRBV7-2 to TRBJ1-1; D may be TRBD1 (5 bases). The CDR3 bases are TGTGCCAGCAGCACTGGCCAGGGTTACACTGAAGCTTTCTTT. This encodes CASSTGQGYTEAFF. Variable domain in full (rest from reference TRBV7-2 and TRBJ1-1): GAGVSQSPSNKVTEKGKDVELRCDPISGHTALYWYRQSLGQGLEFLIYFQGNSAPDKSGLPSDRFSAERTGGSVSTLTIQRTQQEDSAVYLCASSTGQGYTEAFFGQGTRLTVV.